The entry that follows covers one T cell receptor beta chain sequence. Its antigen is unknown. Method: immunoSEQ multiplex PCR; TCRdb's copy keeps in-frame clones and lacks some. The sample lists tens of thousands of clones, around 72% occurring once. The data were taken from a study of vaccination effects on CD4 cells after COVID-19. Study information: Samples came from a couple of convalescent patients 16 days and one week before vaccination.

General observations from the study: Clones from infection and from vaccination both contracted markedly late after vaccination. Sampling in the study covered few convalescent patients and included no early post-infection timepoints.

Expansion with viral peptide pools was applied to antigen-specific CD4+ T cells by the ViraFEST assay prior to sequencing. Subsequent to a culture period of under twelve days, CD4+ T cells were isolated. This individual tested PCR-positive for SARS-CoV-2 infection between March and December 2020. In the cultures, half the medium was exchanged for IL-2 medium on days 3 and 7. Per the germline V gene, CDR1 is SNHLY and CDR2 is FYNNEI. Trimming removed 7 bases at V and 0 bases at J, with 12 bases between. The CDR3 has 14 amino acids. The sequencing used CD4+ T cells from PBMCs cultured with HCoV-NL63 spike peptides, collected before COVID-19 vaccination. The chain carries TRBV2 and TRBJ1-1, with D tentatively TRBD1 (6 bases). The TCR sequence derives from a human donor who had a prior SARS-CoV-2 infection. The CDR3 nucleotides are TGTGCCAGCATCCTGGGGGCGCTGAACACTGAAGCTTTCTTT. It codes for CASILGALNTEAFF. The variable domain in full, completed from reference TRBV2 and TRBJ1-1, reads EPEVTQTPSHQVTQMGQEVILRCVPISNHLYFYWYRQILGQKVEFLVSFYNNEISEKSEIFDDQFSVERPDGSNFTLKIRSTKLEDSAMYFCASILGALNTEAFFGQGTRLTVV.